By frequency, the clone carrying this T cell receptor (beta chain) is medium-sized (0.01 to 0.1%). Its antigen is not known. Sequencing ends 3 residues short of the CDR3 end; the germline J gene provides the rest. The data derive from a study of Tregs in tolerant kidney transplant recipients. After approximately six days with irradiated graft donor PBMCs, CFSE-labeled recipient PBMCs were FACS-sorted. With 3 bases removed from V and 0 bases from J, the gap between germline ends came to 4 bases. The CDR3 runs to 13 residues. Germline CDR1 and CDR2: SGDLS and YYNGEE. Method: immunoSEQ multiplex PCR; TCRdb's copy keeps in-frame clones and lacks some. Its table records about 2,000 clones.

The chain is built from TRBV9 and TRBJ1-3; D ambiguous. Material: CD8+ T cells from blood cultured with allogeneic cells, obtained before the transplant. The origin of this receptor is a human patient who received a combined kidney and bone marrow transplant. The CDR3 sequence: CASSANSGNTIYF. The DNA read from the CDR3 is TGTGCCAGCAGCGCCAACTCTGGAAACACC. Full variable domain (rest looked up from reference TRBV9 and TRBJ1-3): DSGVTQTPKHLITATGQRVTLRCSPRSGDLSVYWYQQSLDQGLQFLIQYYNGEERAKGNILERFSAQQFPDLHSELNLSSLELGDSALYFCASSANSGNTIYFGEGSWLTVV.